This T cell receptor (beta chain) was sequenced in a study of blood T cell repertoires in COVID-19. TCRdb keeps only in-frame clones here, not all; method: immunoSEQ multiplex PCR. The sample yields roughly 110,000 clones, around 90% seen once. V shed 5 bases and J shed 0 bases, with 17 bases lying between them. The CDR3 totals 18 residues. Looked up from germline, CDR1 is SGHAT and CDR2 is FQNNGV. The sample consisted of peripheral blood. The TCR sequence derives from a young woman with acute or convalescent COVID-19. The chain uses TRBV11-2 and TRBJ1-6; the D gene is possibly TRBD1 (5 bases). In nucleotides, the CDR3 is TGTGCCAGCAGCCCCCGTGGGGGGGAGAGCTCCTATAATTCACCCCTCCACTTT. It yields the protein CASSPRGGESSYNSPLHF.